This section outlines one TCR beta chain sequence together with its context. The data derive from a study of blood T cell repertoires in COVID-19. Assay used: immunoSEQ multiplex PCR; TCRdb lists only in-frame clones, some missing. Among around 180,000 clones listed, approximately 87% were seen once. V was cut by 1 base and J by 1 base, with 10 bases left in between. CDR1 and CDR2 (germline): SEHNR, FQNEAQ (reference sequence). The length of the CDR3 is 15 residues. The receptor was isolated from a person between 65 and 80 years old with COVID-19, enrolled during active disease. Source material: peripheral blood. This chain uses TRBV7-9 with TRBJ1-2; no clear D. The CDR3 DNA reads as TGTGCCAGCAGCTTAGGAGGCGGGGATAACTATGGCTACACCTTC. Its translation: CASSLGGGDNYGYTF.